Shown below are 13 T cell receptor beta chains from a single sample sequenced in a study of T cells in Graves' hyperthyroidism and ophthalmopathy. The CDR3 regions of TCR beta were amplified from RNA transcripts. The study used the HTBI primer set for a first-round RT-PCR of the TCR CDR3. Each CDR3 protein is one row after TCRdb ran MiXCR on the multiplex PCR reads. The sample yields 650,000 to 750,000 distinct CDR3 sequences, around 15% seen once. Material: blood. These receptors were taken from a woman aged 18-29 years with Graves' hyperthyroidism.

J is TRBJ2-1 and V is TRBV18; D uncertain. V was cut by 8 bases and J by 4 bases, with 12 bases left in between. CDR3 length equals 13 residues. From germline, CDR1 is KGHSH and CDR2 LQKENI. In DNA form, the CDR3 reads TGTGCCAGCCGAGACGGCCAATACAATGAGCAGTTCTTC. It specifies CASRDGQYNEQFF.

This clonotype was seen repeatedly, ten times or more. The chain employs TRBV20-1 and TRBJ1-2; 9 bases agree with TRBD1. The V gene's germline CDR1 is DFQATT and CDR2 SNEGSKA (reference sequence). The J segment lost 7 bases and the V segment lost 5 bases, leaving 11 bases of the junction unmatched. CDR3 length: 14 residues. The CDR3 region has the DNA TGCAGTGCTCCGACCGGGACAGGGATCGGTGGCTACACCTTC. Translated, it gives CSAPTGTGIGGYTF.

This clonotype was counted a few times. The chain couples TRBV29-1 to TRBJ2-6, with 7 bases lining up with TRBD1. V shed 6 bases, J shed 9 bases, and the junction held 8 bases outside the gene matches. The CDR3 covers 13 residues. Germline CDR1 is SQVTM and CDR2 is ANQGSEA. CDR3 in DNA: TGCAGCGTCGCTCGGGACAGCGGCAACGTCCTGACTTTC. It specifies CSVARDSGNVLTF.

The rearrangement links TRBV5-6 to TRBJ2-1; TRBD2 might be the D (5 bases). CDR1 SGHDT and CDR2 YYEEEE come from the germline V gene. This CDR3 is built from 14 residues. Between the trimmed V and J ends, which lost 6 bases and 0 bases, there was a span of 10 bases. CDR3: CASIMAGSYNEQFF. In nucleotides, the CDR3 is TGTGCCAGCATTATGGCGGGCTCCTACAATGAGCAGTTCTTC.

This clonotype was found a few times. The chain recombines TRBV18 with TRBJ2-2; 9 nucleotides match TRBD2. The CDR3 is 17 amino acids. Per germline, CDR1 KGHSH and CDR2 LQKENI. The ends lost 0 bases at V and 4 bases at J; junction bases unmatched: 6. CDR3 loop: CASSPPAGGPGTGELFF. In DNA, the CDR3 is TGTGCCAGCTCACCACCGGCGGGAGGGCCGGGCACCGGGGAGCTGTTTTTT.

V and J are TRBV14 and TRBJ1-3, with no clear D. The CDR3 is 16 amino acids. The germline V and J ends were trimmed by 1 base and 0 bases, with 10 bases remaining between them. From germline, CDR1 is SGHDN and CDR2 FVKESK. CDR3: CASSQVGLTSGNTIYF. The CDR3 bases are TGTGCCAGCAGCCAAGTTGGGTTGACCTCTGGAAACACCATATATTTT.

This clonotype was seen at least ten times. The CDR3 region is CSATRQGTDTQYF. CDR3 sequence (DNA): TGCAGTGCTACAAGACAGGGCACAGATACGCAGTATTTT. The rearrangement uses TRBV20-1 and TRBJ2-3, with D perhaps TRBD1 (6 bases). The CDR3 sequence is 13 residues long. Germline V gives CDR1 DFQATT, CDR2 SNEGSKA (reference sequence). V lost 4 bases to trimming and J lost 1 base, with 9 bases between them.

V and J are TRBV7-8 and TRBJ2-5, with D perhaps matching TRBD2 (5 bases). V lost 2 bases and J lost 3, with 16 bases in between. The CDR3 is made up of 16 amino acids. Germline lookup yields CDR1 SGHVS and CDR2 FQNEAQ. CDR3 amino acids: CASSLHPEGAEETQYF. CDR3 sequence (DNA): TGTGCCAGCAGCTTACACCCCGAGGGAGCAGAAGAGACCCAGTACTTC.

This clonotype was found many times. The rearrangement links TRBV5-5 to TRBJ2-1; D might be TRBD1 (6 bases). The ends were cut back, 4 bases at V and 1 base at J, with 15 bases in the middle. Germline V gene data show CDR1 as SGHKS and CDR2 as YYEKEE (reference sequence). The CDR3 loop spans 16 amino acids. In DNA, the CDR3 is TGTGCCAGCAGCACTATGGGGGCAGGATCCTACAATGAGCAGTTCTTC. The encoded protein is CASSTMGAGSYNEQFF.

Only a few counts were recorded for this clonotype. V is TRBV13 and J is TRBJ2-2, with D maybe TRBD1 (6 bases). The germline V and J ends were trimmed by 7 bases and 7 bases, with 19 bases remaining between them. The CDR3 contains 15 residues. CDR1 is PRHDT and CDR2 is FYEKMQ in the germline V gene (reference sequence). CDR3 sequence (DNA): TGTGCCAGCAAGGTGGGGGCGGATCACCACGGGGAGCTGTTTTTT. It codes for CASKVGADHHGELFF.

To note about this clonotype: The CDR3 carries no conserved terminal phenylalanine or tryptophan, so it likely arises from a read error. The J gene is TRBJ2-7, the V gene TRBV5-1; TRBD2 agrees at 11 bases. CDR1 and CDR2 (germline): SGHRS, YFSETQ. The CDR3 is 15 residues long. The trim removed 4 bases at V and 3 bases at J, leaving 6 bases unmatched. Here the CDR3 DNA reads TGCGCCAGCAGCCGGAGACTAGCGGGGAACTACGAGCAGTACCTC. Encoded protein: CASSRRLAGNYEQYL.

This clonotype was found a few times. The chain employs TRBV29-1 and TRBJ2-1; 11 bases match TRBD2. Per germline, CDR1 SQVTM and CDR2 ANQGSEA. The CDR3 totals 17 residues. V shed 3 bases and J 0 bases; nucleotides not matched to a gene: 7. Here the CDR3 DNA reads TGCAGCGTTGATGAGCCTAGCGGGAGGTCCTCCTACAATGAGCAGTTCTTC. Its protein is CSVDEPSGRSSYNEQFF.

The chain employs TRBV25-1 and TRBJ2-3; a possible D gene is TRBD1 (5 bases). The CDR3 has 15 residues. Deletions cut 0 bases from V and 4 bases from J, with 11 bases between. Germline CDR1 is MGHDK and CDR2 is SYGVNS. This CDR3 reads CASSEYGRVPDTQYF. In DNA form, the CDR3 reads TGTGCCAGCAGTGAATACGGCAGGGTCCCAGATACGCAGTATTTT.